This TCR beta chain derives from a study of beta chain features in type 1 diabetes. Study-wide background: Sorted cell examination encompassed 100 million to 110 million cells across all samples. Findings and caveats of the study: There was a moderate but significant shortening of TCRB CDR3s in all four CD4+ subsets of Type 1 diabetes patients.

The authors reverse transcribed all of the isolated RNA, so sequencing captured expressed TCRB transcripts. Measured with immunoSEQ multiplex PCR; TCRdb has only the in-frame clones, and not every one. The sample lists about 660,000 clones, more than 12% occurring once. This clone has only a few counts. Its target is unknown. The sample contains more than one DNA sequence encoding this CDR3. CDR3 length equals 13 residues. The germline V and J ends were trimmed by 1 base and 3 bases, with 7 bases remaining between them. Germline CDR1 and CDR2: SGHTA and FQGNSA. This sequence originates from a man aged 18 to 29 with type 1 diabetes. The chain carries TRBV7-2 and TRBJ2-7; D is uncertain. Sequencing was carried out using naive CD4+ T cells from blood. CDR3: CASSLVVGYEQYF. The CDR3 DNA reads TGTGCCAGCAGCTTAGTCGTCGGCTACGAGCAGTACTTC.